The source of this TCR beta chain is a study of T cells in Graves' hyperthyroidism and ophthalmopathy. Broader study findings: Among thyroid clonotypes expanded above 0.001, most also appeared in blood.

V dropped 0 bases and J dropped 6 bases, with 12 bases sitting between them. The CDR3 contains 15 residues. Germline lookup yields CDR1 MNHNY and CDR2 SVGAGI (reference sequence). This clonotype appeared many times. Its target is unknown. Amplified regions were TCR beta CDR3 sequences from RNA transcripts. The primer set for the first-round RT-PCR of the TCR CDR3 was HTBI. A single record per CDR3 protein comes from TCRdb applying MiXCR to the multiplex PCR reads. The top ten hold roughly 7.9% of the sample, which has around 290,000 distinct CDR3 sequences, 12% to 15% seen once. The TCR was taken from a woman aged 40 to 49 with Graves' hyperthyroidism. The rearrangement uses TRBV6-6 and TRBJ1-5, with D hard to call. The sample comprised blood. The CDR3 DNA follows: TGTGCCAGCAGTTACTCGAGACGGGAGGTTCAGCCCCAGCATTTT. It codes for CASSYSRREVQPQHF.